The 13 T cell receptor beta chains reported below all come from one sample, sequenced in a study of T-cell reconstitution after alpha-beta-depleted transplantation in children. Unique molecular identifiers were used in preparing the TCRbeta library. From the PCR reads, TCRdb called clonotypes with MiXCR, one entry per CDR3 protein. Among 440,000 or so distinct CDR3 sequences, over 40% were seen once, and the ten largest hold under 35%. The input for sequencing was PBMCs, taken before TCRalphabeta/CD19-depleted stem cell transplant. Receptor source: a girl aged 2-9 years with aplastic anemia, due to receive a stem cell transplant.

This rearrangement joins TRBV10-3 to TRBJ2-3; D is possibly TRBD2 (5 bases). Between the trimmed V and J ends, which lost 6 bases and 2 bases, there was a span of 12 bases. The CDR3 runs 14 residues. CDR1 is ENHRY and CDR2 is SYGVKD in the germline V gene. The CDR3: CAIRNDYSTDTQYF. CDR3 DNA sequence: TGTGCCATCAGGAACGACTACTCCACAGATACGCAGTATTTT.

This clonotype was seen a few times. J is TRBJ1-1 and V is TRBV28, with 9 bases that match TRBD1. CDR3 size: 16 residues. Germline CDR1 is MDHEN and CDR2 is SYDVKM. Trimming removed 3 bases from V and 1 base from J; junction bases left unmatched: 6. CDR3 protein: CASSFRQGVRNTEAFF. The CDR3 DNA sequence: TGTGCCAGCAGTTTCCGACAGGGGGTAAGGAACACTGAAGCTTTCTTT.

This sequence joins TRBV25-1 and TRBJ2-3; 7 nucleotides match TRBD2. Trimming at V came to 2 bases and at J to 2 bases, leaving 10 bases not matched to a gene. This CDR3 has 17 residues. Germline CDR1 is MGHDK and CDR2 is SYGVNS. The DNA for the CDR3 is TGTGCCAGCAGTGAAGGTTCCCTAGCGGCATACACAGATACGCAGTATTTT. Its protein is CASSEGSLAAYTDTQYF.

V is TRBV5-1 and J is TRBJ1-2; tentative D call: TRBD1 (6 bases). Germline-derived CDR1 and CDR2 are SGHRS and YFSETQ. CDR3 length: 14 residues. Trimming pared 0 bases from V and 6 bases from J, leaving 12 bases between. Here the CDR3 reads CASSLVAGTNGYTF. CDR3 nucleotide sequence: TGCGCCAGCAGCTTGGTAGCCGGGACAAATGGCTACACCTTC.

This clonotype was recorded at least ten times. The CDR3, as DNA: TGTGCCAGCAGCCGAAGAGCCCGACCCTATCAGCAGTACTTC. This sequence encodes CASSRRARPYQQYF. The chain is built from TRBV6-2 or TRBV6-3 and TRBJ2-7; D is unclear. The V gene's germline CDR1 is MNHEY and CDR2 SVGEGT. V lost 6 bases and J lost 8, with 20 bases in between. This CDR3 has 14 amino acids.

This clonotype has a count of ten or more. CDR3 amino acids: CASSEAQSASYEQYF. CDR3 nucleotides: TGTGCCAGCAGTGAAGCGCAATCTGCCTCCTACGAGCAGTACTTC. The gene calls are TRBV2 and TRBJ2-7; D unclear. CDR1 SNHLY and CDR2 FYNNEI come from the germline V gene. V dropped 0 bases and J dropped 0 bases, with 9 bases sitting between them. CDR3 length: 15 residues. The entire variable domain, with the rest obtained from reference TRBV2 and TRBJ2-7, is as follows: EPEVTQTPSHQVTQMGQEVILRCVPISNHLYFYWYRQILGQKVEFLVSFYNNEISEKSEIFDDQFSVERPDGSNFTLKIRSTKLEDSAMYFCASSEAQSASYEQYFGPGTRLTVT.

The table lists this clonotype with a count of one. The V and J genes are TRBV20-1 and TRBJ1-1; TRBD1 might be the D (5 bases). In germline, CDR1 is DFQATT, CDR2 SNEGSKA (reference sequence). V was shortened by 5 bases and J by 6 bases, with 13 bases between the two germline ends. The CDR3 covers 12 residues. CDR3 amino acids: CSAEGREAEAFF. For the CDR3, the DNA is TGCAGTGCTGAGGGACGGGAGGCTGAAGCTTTCTTT.

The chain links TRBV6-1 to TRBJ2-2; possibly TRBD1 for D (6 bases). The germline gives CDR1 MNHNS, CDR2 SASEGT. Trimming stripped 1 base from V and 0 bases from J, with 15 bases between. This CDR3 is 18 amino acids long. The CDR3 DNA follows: TGTGCCAGCAGTGAAGGAGACAGGATATTCGCGAACACCGGGGAGCTGTTTTTT. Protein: CASSEGDRIFANTGELFF.

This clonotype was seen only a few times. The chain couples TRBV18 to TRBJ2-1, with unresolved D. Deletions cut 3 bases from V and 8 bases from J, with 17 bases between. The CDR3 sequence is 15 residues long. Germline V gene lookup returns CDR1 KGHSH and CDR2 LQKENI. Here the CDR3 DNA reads TGTGCCAGCTCACCGCCGGGCCCCCAAGAATATGAGCAGTTCTTC. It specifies CASSPPGPQEYEQFF. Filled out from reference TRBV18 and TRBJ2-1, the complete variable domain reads NAGVMQNPRHLVRRRGQEARLRCSPMKGHSHVYWYRQLPEEGLKFMVYLQKENIIDESGMPKERFSAEFPKEGPSILRIQQVVRGDSAAYFCASSPPGPQEYEQFFGPGTRLTVL.

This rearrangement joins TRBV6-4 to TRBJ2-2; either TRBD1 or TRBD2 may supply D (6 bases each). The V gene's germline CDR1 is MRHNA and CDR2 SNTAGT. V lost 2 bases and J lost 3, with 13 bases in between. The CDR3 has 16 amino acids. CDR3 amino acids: CASSDIGGRDTGELFF. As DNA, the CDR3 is TGTGCCAGCAGTGACATTGGGGGGCGCGACACCGGGGAGCTGTTTTTT.

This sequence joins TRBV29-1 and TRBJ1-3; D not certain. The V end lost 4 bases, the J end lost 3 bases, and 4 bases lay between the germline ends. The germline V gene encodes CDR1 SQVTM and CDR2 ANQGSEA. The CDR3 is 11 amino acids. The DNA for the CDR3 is TGCAGCGTTGTGGATGGAAACACCATATATTTT. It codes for CSVVDGNTIYF.

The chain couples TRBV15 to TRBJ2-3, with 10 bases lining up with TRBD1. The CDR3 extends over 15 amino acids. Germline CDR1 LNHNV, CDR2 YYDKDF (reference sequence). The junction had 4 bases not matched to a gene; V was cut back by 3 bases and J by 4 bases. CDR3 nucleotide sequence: TGTGCCACCAGCAGGGGACAGGGGTGGCCAGATACGCAGTATTTT. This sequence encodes CATSRGQGWPDTQYF.

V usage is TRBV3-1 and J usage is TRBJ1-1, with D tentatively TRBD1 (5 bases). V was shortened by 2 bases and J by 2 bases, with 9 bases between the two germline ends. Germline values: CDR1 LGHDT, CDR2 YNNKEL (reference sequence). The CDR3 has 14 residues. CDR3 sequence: CASSQTTDNTEAFF. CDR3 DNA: TGTGCCAGCAGCCAAACGACAGACAACACTGAAGCTTTCTTT. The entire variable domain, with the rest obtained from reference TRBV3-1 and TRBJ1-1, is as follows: DTAVSQTPKYLVTQMGNDKSIKCEQNLGHDTMYWYKQDSKKFLKIMFSYNNKELIINETVPNRFSPKSPDKAHLNLHINSLELGDSAVYFCASSQTTDNTEAFFGQGTRLTVV.